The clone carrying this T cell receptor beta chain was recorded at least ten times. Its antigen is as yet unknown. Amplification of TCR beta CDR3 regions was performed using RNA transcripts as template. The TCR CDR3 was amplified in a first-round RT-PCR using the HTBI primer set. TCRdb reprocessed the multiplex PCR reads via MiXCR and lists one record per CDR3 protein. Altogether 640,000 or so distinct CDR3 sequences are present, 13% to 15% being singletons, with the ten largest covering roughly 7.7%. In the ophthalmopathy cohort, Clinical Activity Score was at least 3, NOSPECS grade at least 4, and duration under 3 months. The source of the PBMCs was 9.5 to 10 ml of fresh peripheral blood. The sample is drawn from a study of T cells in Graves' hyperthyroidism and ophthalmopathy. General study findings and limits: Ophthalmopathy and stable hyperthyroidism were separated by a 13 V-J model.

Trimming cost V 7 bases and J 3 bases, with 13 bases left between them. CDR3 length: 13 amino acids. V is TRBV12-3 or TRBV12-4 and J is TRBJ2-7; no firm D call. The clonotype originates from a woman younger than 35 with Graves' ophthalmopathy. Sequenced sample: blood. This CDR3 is CASTHKGHYEQYF. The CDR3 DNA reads TGTGCCAGCACCCACAAAGGGCACTACGAGCAGTACTTC.